Below, 24 T cell receptor beta chains from the same sample are listed, as sequenced in a study of identical twins. A single record per CDR3 protein comes from TCRdb applying MiXCR to the 5' RACE reads. Among around 650,000 distinct CDR3 sequences listed, around 7.4% were seen once. The same sample was also used in a study of yellow fever vaccine responses in identical twins.

The sequenced sample was PBMCs. These receptors were taken from a woman aged 18-29 years in good health.

The J gene is TRBJ2-2, the V gene TRBV12-3 or TRBV12-4; TRBD1 matches at 7 bases. V shed 6 bases and J 4 bases; nucleotides not matched to a gene: 8. The CDR3 is 15 amino acids. The CDR3 reads CASSIQGMSTGELFF. The CDR3 DNA follows: TGTGCCAGCAGCATACAGGGGATGTCCACCGGGGAGCTGTTTTTT.

This clonotype showed up just a few times. The chain couples TRBV5-1 to TRBJ2-1; 11 bases are a match to TRBD2. The CDR3 has 15 amino acids. J was trimmed by 4 bases and V by 8 bases; bases with no gene match: 8. Germline CDR1 SGHRS, CDR2 YFSETQ. As DNA, the CDR3 is TGCGCCAGTCGTGAGGCTAGCGGGGGGTACAATGAGCAGTTCTTC. Encoded protein: CASREASGGYNEQFF.

This sequence joins TRBV14 and TRBJ2-1; 9 bases are shared with TRBD2. Germline values: CDR1 SGHDN, CDR2 FVKESK. The junction had 3 bases not matched to a gene; V was cut back by 3 bases and J by 3 bases. The CDR3 totals 15 residues. This CDR3 reads CASSQTSGIYNEQFF. In DNA, the CDR3 is TGTGCCAGCAGCCAGACTAGCGGTATCTACAATGAGCAGTTCTTC.

This clonotype was counted many times. This chain links TRBV29-1 with TRBJ2-3; 8 nucleotides agree with TRBD2. This CDR3 spans 12 amino acids. Trimming removed 7 bases from V and 6 bases from J; junction bases left unmatched: 6. Germline V gene lookup returns CDR1 SQVTM and CDR2 ANQGSEA. The CDR3 DNA sequence: TGCAGCGCTCGGACTAGCTCGGATACGCAGTATTTT. Translated: CSARTSSDTQYF.

This rearrangement joins TRBV20-1 to TRBJ2-1; D call uncertain. This CDR3 region has 13 residues. The germline V gene has CDR1 DFQATT and CDR2 SNEGSKA (reference sequence). Between the trimmed V and J ends, which lost 1 base and 3 bases, there was a span of 7 bases. CDR3 coding DNA: TGCAGTGCTAGAGCCCGGATCTACAATGAGCAGTTCTTC. Its protein is CSARARIYNEQFF.

A word on this clonotype: A read error may be the cause here, since a much bigger clone is one base away. In nucleotides, the CDR3 is TGCGCCAGCAGCGGGGCTAGCGGTAGCTCCTACGAGCAGTACTTC. Protein product: CASSGASGSSYEQYF. The chain employs TRBV5-1 and TRBJ2-7; 7 bases agree with TRBD2. Losses at the gene ends were 4 bases for V and 0 bases for J; bases not matched to a gene: 7. In germline, CDR1 is SGHRS, CDR2 YFSETQ. The CDR3 covers 15 residues.

This clonotype was picked up many times. This chain connects TRBV3-1 to TRBJ2-7, with D maybe TRBD1 (6 bases). The CDR3 extends over 15 amino acids. Germline CDR1 LGHDT, CDR2 YNNKEL (reference sequence). Trimming took off 2 bases at V and 9 bases at J, with 20 bases between the two ends. Written as DNA, the CDR3 is TGTGCCAGCAGCCAATATAGTCAGGGGATTACGTGGCAGTACTTC. Protein product: CASSQYSQGITWQYF.

This clonotype was picked up a small number of times. The rearrangement joins TRBV5-1 to TRBJ2-5, with TRBD2 as a possible D gene (6 bases). V lost 7 bases and J 5 bases, leaving 21 bases between the germline ends. From germline, CDR1 is SGHRS and CDR2 YFSETQ. The CDR3 runs to 15 residues. The CDR3 loop reads CASGEYAGRLETQYF. The CDR3 DNA follows: TGCGCCAGCGGGGAATATGCTGGGAGGTTGGAGACCCAGTACTTC.

V gene TRBV24-1 combines with J gene TRBJ2-2; TRBD1 is a possible D gene (6 bases). Trimming pared 5 bases from V and 10 bases from J, leaving 16 bases between. The germline CDR1 and CDR2 sequences are KGHDR and SFDVKD. The CDR3 is made up of 14 amino acids. For the CDR3, the DNA is TGTGCCACCAGTGCCTCGTCAGGGGTGATGGAGCTGTTTTTT. This gives the protein CATSASSGVMELFF.

The chain employs TRBV13 and TRBJ2-4; TRBD1 agrees at 7 bases. Germline values: CDR1 PRHDT, CDR2 FYEKMQ (reference sequence). The CDR3 is 14 residues long. V lost 5 bases, J lost 8 bases, and 9 bases stayed unmatched. The CDR3 region is CASSLYRGRDIQYF. In DNA form, the CDR3 reads TGTGCCAGCAGCCTGTACAGGGGTCGTGACATTCAGTACTTC.

This clonotype was seen only a few times. The genes are TRBV6-1 and TRBJ1-1; 9 bases are a match to TRBD1. The CDR3 has 15 residues. V was clipped by 0 bases and J by 8 bases; unmatched bases: 7. Germline V gene data show CDR1 as MNHNS and CDR2 as SASEGT. CDR3 loop: CASSEAGQGKREAFF. The CDR3 coding sequence is TGTGCCAGCAGTGAAGCGGGACAGGGAAAGCGGGAAGCTTTCTTT.

DNA for the CDR3: TGCAGTGCCCTATCGGGTGGTCAGCCCCAGCATTTT. Protein sequence: CSALSGGQPQHF. The J gene is TRBJ1-5, the V gene TRBV20-1; D call uncertain. Germline V gene lookup returns CDR1 DFQATT and CDR2 SNEGSKA (reference sequence). V lost 6 bases and J lost 6, with 12 bases in between. CDR3 length equals 12 residues.

This clonotype was seen ten or more times. The chain carries TRBV12-3 or TRBV12-4 and TRBJ2-3; unclear D gene. V was trimmed by 3 bases and J by 2 bases, leaving 6 bases between them. The CDR3 spans 13 residues. The CDR3, as DNA: TGTGCCAGCAGTTTCGCCCACACAGATACGCAGTATTTT. Its protein product is CASSFAHTDTQYF.

This clonotype was counted ten times or more. V and J are TRBV10-3 and TRBJ2-1; no definite D call. V gave up 0 bases and J gave up 4 bases, with 10 bases separating them. Per the germline V gene, CDR1 is ENHRY and CDR2 is SYGVKD. This CDR3 contains 15 residues. The CDR3 is CAISESEGRYNEQFF. DNA of the CDR3: TGTGCCATCAGTGAGTCTGAAGGGCGATACAATGAGCAGTTCTTC.

This clonotype was counted between two and nine times. The rearrangement joins TRBV7-9 to TRBJ2-7, with no clear D. Trimming pared 5 bases from V and 5 bases from J, leaving 16 bases between. CDR1 is SEHNR, CDR2 FQNEAQ, per germline (reference sequence). The length of the CDR3 is 14 residues. This chain's CDR3 is CASSPSRKINEQYF. The CDR3 bases are TGTGCCAGCAGCCCCAGCAGGAAAATTAACGAGCAGTACTTC.

At least ten counts were recorded for this clonotype. The chain uses TRBV29-1 and TRBJ2-5, with 10 positions matching TRBD2. The germline gives CDR1 SQVTM, CDR2 ANQGSEA. This CDR3 has 14 residues. With 6 bases clipped from V and 2 bases from J, the junction kept 6 bases outside the gene matches. The CDR3 region has the DNA TGCAGCGTCGCACGGACTAGCGGTCAAGAGACCCAGTACTTC. It codes for CSVARTSGQETQYF.

The V call is TRBV28, the J call TRBJ2-3; 8 nucleotides line up with TRBD1. Losses at the gene ends were 6 bases for V and 2 bases for J; bases not matched to a gene: 4. Germline assignment: CDR1 MDHEN and CDR2 SYDVKM. The CDR3 spans 14 residues. The CDR3 loop reads CASSWTGNTDTQYF. The CDR3, as DNA: TGTGCCAGCAGCTGGACAGGGAACACAGATACGCAGTATTTT.

The table lists this clonotype with a few counts. The gene calls are TRBV5-5 and TRBJ2-2; 7 positions match TRBD1. CDR3 length equals 16 residues. The germline V gene encodes CDR1 SGHKS and CDR2 YYEKEE (reference sequence). Trimming took 4 bases from V and 4 from J; bases not matched to a gene: 10. This CDR3 reads CASSPTGQASTGELFF. CDR3 in DNA: TGTGCCAGCAGCCCCACAGGACAGGCCAGCACCGGGGAGCTGTTTTTT.

This clonotype has a handful of counts. V gene TRBV6-4 combines with J gene TRBJ2-3; possible D gene TRBD2, 5 bases. Trimming took off 10 bases at V and 5 bases at J, with 10 bases between the two ends. The V gene's germline CDR1 is MRHNA and CDR2 SNTAGT. This CDR3 has 11 amino acids. The CDR3 DNA reads as TGTGCCACCATGGCGGGAGATACGCAGTATTTT. This sequence encodes CATMAGDTQYF.

In its sample, this clonotype was seen many times. The rearrangement joins TRBV10-3 to TRBJ2-1; maybe TRBD2 (6 bases). The length of the CDR3 is 12 residues. The ends were cut back, 2 bases at V and 7 bases at J, with 6 bases in the middle. The germline V gene encodes CDR1 ENHRY and CDR2 SYGVKD. CDR3 in DNA: TGTGCCATCAGTGAGGGAGGGAATGAGCAGTTCTTC. Translated: CAISEGGNEQFF.

This sequence joins TRBV10-3 and TRBJ2-5; D not certain. The V end lost 0 bases, the J end lost 1 base, and 9 bases lay between the germline ends. Germline CDR1 reads ENHRY; CDR2 reads SYGVKD. There are 15 residues in the CDR3. The DNA for the CDR3 is TGTGCCATCAGTGAGTCATGGAAACGCCAAGAGACCCAGTACTTC. It encodes CAISESWKRQETQYF.

The chain combines TRBV5-1 with TRBJ2-4; D is perhaps TRBD1 or TRBD2 (6 bases each). CDR1 and CDR2 from the germline V gene are SGHRS and YFSETQ. The CDR3 contains 17 residues. The V end was cut by 0 bases, the J end by 8 bases, with 21 bases between. This CDR3 is CASSLEGGAGRLDIQYF. As DNA, the CDR3 is TGCGCCAGCAGCTTGGAGGGGGGCGCGGGACGCCTTGACATTCAGTACTTC.

This sequence joins TRBV24-1 and TRBJ2-3; no definite D call. Trimming stripped 9 bases from V and 1 base from J, with 16 bases between. Germline assignment: CDR1 KGHDR and CDR2 SFDVKD. This CDR3 is built from 15 residues. For the CDR3, the DNA is TGTGCCACCGGCTCTAGTTCTCTCGGCACAGATACGCAGTATTTT. It is translated as CATGSSSLGTDTQYF.

This clonotype was seen ten or more times. The J gene is TRBJ2-3, the V gene TRBV28; D might be TRBD2 (5 bases). The CDR3 is 15 amino acids. Trimming left V 3 bases short and J 5 bases short, with 15 bases between. Germline assignment: CDR1 MDHEN and CDR2 SYDVKM. This chain's CDR3 is CASSLVDPGKDTQYF. The DNA of the CDR3 is TGTGCCAGCAGTTTGGTGGACCCCGGGAAAGATACGCAGTATTTT.